These 32 T cell receptor beta chains were all obtained from the same sample, sequenced in a study of long-term antiretroviral therapy in people with HIV (dated by TCRdb to 2022 to 2024). The immunoSEQ hsTCRB v3.0 assay was used at survey level resolution for TRB variable region sequencing. Drawn from immuneACCESS, this table holds only the in-frame rearrangements with V and J called that TCRdb kept. Clones are partly lost; checked studies trace under half to an unresolved V gene and leave the rest unexplained. This sample lists 24,000 or so clones; 85% were detected once. The ten largest clones capture around 9.6% of the sample. The sequences come from unsorted PBMCs, collected 2.3 years after starting antiretroviral therapy. Receptors originate from a man in his forties with HIV.

V gene TRBV7-8 combines with J gene TRBJ1-2; weak D call: TRBD1 (5 bases). This CDR3 comprises 15 residues. The germline V and J ends were trimmed by 1 base and 4 bases, with 13 bases remaining between them. Per the germline V gene, CDR1 is SGHVS and CDR2 is FQNEAQ. The CDR3 region is CASSLVPDSSYGYTF. CDR3 nucleotides: TGTGCCAGCAGCTTAGTTCCCGACAGCAGCTATGGCTACACCTTC.

This sequence joins TRBV7-2 and TRBJ1-4, with D hard to call. The ends were cut back, 5 bases at V and 4 bases at J, with 11 bases in the middle. From germline, CDR1 is SGHTA and CDR2 FQGNSA. The CDR3 runs to 14 residues. CDR3 DNA sequence: TGTGCCAGCAGCCCTCGAACCTTTAATGAAAAACTGTTTTTT. Translation gives CASSPRTFNEKLFF.

The CDR3 coding sequence is TGTGCCAGCAGGGTGGACAGGAACACTGAAGCTTTCTTT. Translated, it gives CASRVDRNTEAFF. J is TRBJ1-1 and V is TRBV6-6, with D possibly TRBD1 on 6 matching bases. CDR1 is MNHNY and CDR2 is SVGAGI in the germline V gene (reference sequence). This CDR3 has 13 amino acids. Trimming left V 6 bases short and J 1 base short, with 9 bases between.

In its sample, this clone was seen a few times. The rearrangement joins TRBV6-5 to TRBJ2-1; 9 positions match TRBD2. This CDR3 has 15 residues. Per the germline V gene, CDR1 is MNHEY and CDR2 is SVGAGI. Trimming cost V 7 bases and J 3 bases; bases outside gene matches: 7. Here the CDR3 reads CASKGERGDYNEQFF. CDR3 coding DNA: TGTGCCAGCAAGGGTGAGCGGGGGGACTACAATGAGCAGTTCTTC.

In this sample, this clone turned up a few times. The chain has TRBV7-9 and TRBJ2-1; maybe TRBD2 (7 bases). The CDR3 has 16 amino acids. Trimming took off 3 bases at V and 4 bases at J, with 16 bases between the two ends. Germline assignment: CDR1 SEHNR and CDR2 FQNEAQ (reference sequence). This CDR3 is CASSLAGASKYNEQFF. The CDR3, as DNA: TGTGCCAGCAGCTTGGCGGGGGCATCTAAATACAATGAGCAGTTCTTC.

The J gene is TRBJ2-5, the V gene TRBV5-4; 8 bases match TRBD2. This CDR3 is 18 amino acids long. V was clipped by 0 bases and J by 4 bases; unmatched bases: 14. CDR1 and CDR2 from the germline V gene are SGHNT and YYREEE (reference sequence). The CDR3 sequence is CASSLGLSSGRTGETQYF. The CDR3 DNA reads TGTGCCAGCAGCTTGGGGTTATCGAGCGGGAGAACCGGAGAGACCCAGTACTTC.

The chain links TRBV9 to TRBJ2-7; no definite D call. This CDR3 spans 13 amino acids. Trimming removed 0 bases at V and 5 bases at J, with 9 bases between. Germline lookup yields CDR1 SGDLS and CDR2 YYNGEE. The DNA for the CDR3 is TGTGCCAGCAGCGTAGGTCGGGTGGACGAGCAGTACTTC. It specifies CASSVGRVDEQYF. Full variable domain (missing parts from reference TRBV9 and TRBJ2-7): DSGVTQTPKHLITATGQRVTLRCSPRSGDLSVYWYQQSLDQGLQFLIQYYNGEERAKGNILERFSAQQFPDLHSELNLSSLELGDSALYFCASSVGRVDEQYFGPGTRLTVT.

The genes are TRBV27 and TRBJ2-7; 8 positions match TRBD1. CDR3 length: 13 amino acids. Trimming took 6 bases from V and 1 from J; bases not matched to a gene: 2. Germline values: CDR1 MNHEY, CDR2 SMNVEV (reference sequence). The CDR3 DNA is TGTGCCAGCAGGGACAGGGTATCCTACGAGCAGTACTTC. This codes for CASRDRVSYEQYF.

On this clone itself: One end of the junction is discordant with germline, which a read error may explain. J is TRBJ1-4 and V is TRBV9; D not resolved. Germline V gene lookup returns CDR1 SGDLS and CDR2 YYNGEE. The CDR3 has 13 amino acids. CDR3 sequence reads: CASRAAPNEKLFF. The CDR3 nucleotides are TGTGCCAGCAGGGCAGCACCTAACGAAAAACTGTTTTTT.

The chain is built from TRBV5-1 and TRBJ2-3; D could derive from TRBD1 or TRBD2 (5 bases each). CDR3 length equals 15 residues. The germline gives CDR1 SGHRS, CDR2 YFSETQ. The V and J ends lost 6 bases and 0 bases respectively, with 14 bases between them. CDR3 DNA sequence: TGCGCCAGCAAACCTCGAGGGGTGAGCACAGATACGCAGTATTTT. Translation: CASKPRGVSTDTQYF.

The chain employs TRBV5-4 and TRBJ2-1, with 9 bases that match TRBD1. In germline, CDR1 is SGHNT, CDR2 YYREEE (reference sequence). The CDR3 contains 17 residues. Trimming removed 3 bases from V and 7 bases from J; junction bases left unmatched: 14. CDR3 DNA: TGTGCCAGCAGCTACGGACAGGGGTCGACGCTGGGAAATGAGCAGTTCTTC. This sequence encodes CASSYGQGSTLGNEQFF.

The rearrangement uses TRBV6-5 and TRBJ2-5; TRBD2 aligns across 8 bases. The CDR3 sequence is 16 residues long. J gave up 2 bases and V 2 bases, and 7 bases lay outside the gene matches. Germline loops: CDR1 MNHEY, CDR2 SVGAGI. In nucleotides, the CDR3 is TGTGCCAGCAGTTACCCCGGGCCTAGCGGGCAAGAGACCCAGTACTTC. Amino acids: CASSYPGPSGQETQYF.

The rearrangement joins TRBV5-6 to TRBJ1-2, with D unresolved. This CDR3 contains 11 residues. Trimming cost V 0 bases and J 12 bases, with 9 bases left between them. Germline CDR1 reads SGHDT; CDR2 reads YYEEEE. The CDR3 reads CASSLGTADTF. CDR3 sequence (DNA): TGTGCCAGCAGCTTGGGGACGGCGGACACCTTC.

The chain recombines TRBV2 with TRBJ2-5; weak D call: TRBD2 (6 bases). Germline V lookup: CDR1 SNHLY, CDR2 FYNNEI. V dropped 7 bases and J dropped 2 bases, with 17 bases sitting between them. The length of the CDR3 is 15 residues. As DNA, the CDR3 is TGTGCCAGCACGGGAATGGGGACTGCTCAAGAGACCCAGTACTTC. This sequence encodes CASTGMGTAQETQYF.

This chain joins TRBV30 and TRBJ1-4; possibly TRBD1 for D (5 bases). The germline V gene has CDR1 GTSNPN and CDR2 SVGIG (reference sequence). This CDR3 has 13 amino acids. V shed 5 bases and J shed 4 bases, with 11 bases lying between them. CDR3: CAWAGLNNEKLFF. The CDR3 DNA reads TGTGCCTGGGCGGGACTTAATAATGAAAAACTGTTTTTT.

The chain carries TRBV15 and TRBJ1-5, with D possibly matching TRBD1 (5 bases). This CDR3 is 15 amino acids long. V was clipped by 4 bases and J by 0 bases, with 10 bases between them. CDR1 and CDR2 from the germline V gene are LNHNV and YYDKDF (reference sequence). CDR3 sequence (DNA): TGTGCCACCAGCACGAGCGGGGGTAGCAATCAGCCCCAGCATTTT. Protein product: CATSTSGGSNQPQHF.

The gene calls are TRBV18 and TRBJ2-7; tentative D call: TRBD2 (6 bases). Trimming took off 6 bases at V and 6 bases at J, with 15 bases between the two ends. The germline CDR1 and CDR2 sequences are KGHSH and LQKENI. This CDR3 spans 13 amino acids. The CDR3 sequence is CASSPGQGGEQYF. For the CDR3, the DNA is TGTGCCAGCTCCCCCGGCCAGGGAGGCGAGCAGTACTTC.

This CDR3 is CASSQDGRTTHGYTF. In DNA form, the CDR3 reads TGCGCCAGCAGCCAAGACGGCAGGACGACCCATGGCTACACCTTC. V and J are TRBV4-1 and TRBJ1-2, with D unresolved. Germline CDR1 and CDR2: MGHRA and YSYEKL. There are 15 residues in the CDR3. Deletions cut 0 bases from V and 6 bases from J, with 14 bases between.

The genes are TRBV5-1 and TRBJ1-1; TRBD1 matches at 7 bases. V was clipped by 1 base and J by 4 bases; unmatched bases: 4. Germline V lookup: CDR1 SGHRS, CDR2 YFSETQ. The CDR3 extends over 14 amino acids. The CDR3 DNA reads as TGCGCCAGCAGCTTGACAGGGGTGGGCACTGAAGCTTTCTTT. Encoded protein: CASSLTGVGTEAFF.

V and J are TRBV7-3 and TRBJ2-7; 8 positions match TRBD1. V was pared by 5 bases and J by 4 bases, with 10 bases of the junction left unmatched. CDR1 and CDR2 (germline): SGHTA, FQGTGA. CDR3 length equals 15 residues. DNA for the CDR3: TGTGCCAGCAGCCCGACAGGGGTTCCTCGGTACGAGCAGTACTTC. It translates to CASSPTGVPRYEQYF.

The chain employs TRBV6-5 and TRBJ2-7; tentatively, D is TRBD1 (6 bases). The V gene's germline CDR1 is MNHEY and CDR2 SVGAGI. This CDR3 is built from 14 residues. The V end was cut by 2 bases, the J end by 3 bases, with 11 bases between. The CDR3 DNA reads TGTGCCAGCAGTTACGGTGGGGGCGACTACGAGCAGTACTTC. Its protein product is CASSYGGGDYEQYF.

The chain couples TRBV30 to TRBJ1-2, with D perhaps TRBD1 (5 bases). The V and J ends lost 5 bases and 5 bases respectively, with 21 bases between them. Looked up from germline, CDR1 is GTSNPN and CDR2 is SVGIG (reference sequence). This CDR3 comprises 15 residues. The CDR3 nucleotides are TGTGCCTGGTTACCCATCCCGGGACGGGAGTATGGCTACACCTTC. This translates into CAWLPIPGREYGYTF.

The chain carries TRBV19 and TRBJ2-7, with 11 bases aligning to TRBD2. The V gene's germline CDR1 is LNHDA and CDR2 SQIVND (reference sequence). The CDR3 consists of 14 residues. V lost 4 bases to trimming and J lost 3 bases; unmatched junction nucleotides: 2. CDR3 coding DNA: TGTGCCAGTAGTACGGGACTAGCGGACTACGAGCAGTACTTC. Translating gives CASSTGLADYEQYF.

The sample holds a few counts of this clone. V gene TRBV14 combines with J gene TRBJ1-3, with D hard to call. Germline-derived CDR1 and CDR2 are SGHDN and FVKESK. V gave up 0 bases and J gave up 0 bases, with 18 bases separating them. There are 19 residues in the CDR3. CDR3 sequence reads: CASSQDHPTSGLSGNTIYF. Written as DNA, the CDR3 is TGTGCCAGCAGCCAAGATCACCCCACAAGTGGGCTCTCTGGAAACACCATATATTTT.

This chain joins TRBV15 and TRBJ1-2; D is perhaps TRBD1 (6 bases). Germline loops: CDR1 LNHNV, CDR2 YYDKDF (reference sequence). V lost 3 bases, J lost 6 bases, and 14 bases lay in between. This CDR3 contains 14 residues. CDR3 sequence (DNA): TGTGCCACCAGCAGGGCAGGGACATCGGATGGCTACACCTTC. Translation: CATSRAGTSDGYTF.

This chain uses TRBV5-1 with TRBJ1-1, with D possibly matching TRBD1 (6 bases). From germline, CDR1 is SGHRS and CDR2 YFSETQ. The CDR3 spans 15 residues. The V end was cut by 0 bases, the J end by 4 bases, with 13 bases between. The CDR3 protein is CASSLAAGAVTEAFF. The CDR3 DNA reads as TGCGCCAGCAGCTTGGCGGCAGGGGCGGTCACTGAAGCTTTCTTT.

This clone has just one count. This chain connects TRBV11-3 to TRBJ2-5, with 9 bases aligning to TRBD2. Germline loops: CDR1 SGHNT, CDR2 YENEEA. J lost 4 bases, V lost 0 bases, and 12 bases had no gene match. This CDR3 is 18 amino acids long. The chain's CDR3 is CASSLEGASGTSTETQYF. DNA of the CDR3: TGTGCCAGCAGCTTAGAAGGGGCTAGCGGGACCTCCACAGAGACCCAGTACTTC.

In this sample, this clone turned up once. The chain joins TRBV10-3 to TRBJ1-5; TRBD1 is a possible D gene (6 bases). CDR3 length: 19 residues. Trimming pared 4 bases from V and 0 bases from J, leaving 22 bases between. CDR1 is ENHRY and CDR2 is SYGVKD in the germline V gene. CDR3 sequence: CAISVGTQGVGDSNQPQHF. The CDR3 nucleotides are TGTGCCATCAGTGTCGGGACACAAGGGGTCGGGGATAGCAATCAGCCCCAGCATTTT.

The J gene is TRBJ1-2, the V gene TRBV19; D perhaps matches TRBD1 (6 bases). V was clipped by 6 bases and J by 8 bases, with 22 bases between them. Germline lookup yields CDR1 LNHDA and CDR2 SQIVND (reference sequence). This CDR3 is built from 15 residues. The CDR3 sequence is CASSLLGQGNNGYTF. In DNA, the CDR3 is TGTGCCAGTAGCCTACTCGGGCAGGGGAATAACGGCTACACCTTC.

The genes are TRBV20-1 and TRBJ1-2; D remains ambiguous. Trimming stripped 5 bases from V and 8 bases from J, with 12 bases between. Germline V gives CDR1 DFQATT, CDR2 SNEGSKA (reference sequence). The CDR3 spans 11 residues. CDR3 region: CSAPEGGGYTF. CDR3 DNA: TGCAGTGCTCCGGAGGGCGGGGGCTACACCTTC.

V gene TRBV4-1 combines with J gene TRBJ2-5; D is undetermined. The CDR3 consists of 13 residues. V was pared by 3 bases and J by 5 bases, with 10 bases between. The germline gives CDR1 MGHRA, CDR2 YSYEKL. This chain's CDR3 is CASSQTLPETQYF. The CDR3 DNA reads TGCGCCAGCAGCCAGACACTACCCGAGACCCAGTACTTC.

The V call is TRBV6-5, the J call TRBJ1-6, with TRBD1 identical over 7 bases. From germline, CDR1 is MNHEY and CDR2 SVGAGI. V was clipped by 4 bases and J by 4 bases; unmatched bases: 4. The CDR3 extends over 15 amino acids. The CDR3 is CASSSKGQYNSPLHF. The CDR3 DNA is TGTGCCAGCAGTTCTAAGGGACAGTATAATTCACCCCTCCACTTT.